The 21 T cell receptor beta chains listed next were all sequenced from one sample in a study of T cell responses to AZD1222 COVID-19 vaccine. Profiled with immunoSEQ multiplex PCR; TCRdb holds only in-frame clones, not every one. Of around 140,000 clones listed, roughly 89% are singletons. Specimen: peripheral blood, collected on day 0 of AZD1222 vaccination. Source of these receptors: an adult in good health.

This chain uses TRBV12-3 or TRBV12-4 with TRBJ1-5; D not certain. The CDR3 has 12 amino acids. With 6 bases removed from V and 5 bases from J, the gap between germline ends came to 8 bases. This CDR3 reads CASSPGYQPQHF. The CDR3 coding sequence is TGTGCCAGCAGCCCGGGTTATCAGCCCCAGCATTTT.

Concerning this clone itself: Here the CDR3 omits its conserved ending phenylalanine or tryptophan, so a read error is the likely source. It is unclear where the CDR3 begins or ends on the DNA, so no DNA is shown, and the CDR3 is as TCRdb lists it. The rearrangement uses TRBV13 and TRBJ2-7; the table names TRBD2, a call not compared with the DNA. CDR1 PRHDT and CDR2 FYEKMQ come from the germline V gene (reference sequence). The CDR3 numbers 13 amino acids, ends counted. CDR3 loop: CASSIGASGRAPS.

The J gene is TRBJ2-5, the V gene TRBV3-1 (or the pseudogene TRBV3-2), with D perhaps matching TRBD2 (5 bases). Trimming left V 7 bases short and J 5 bases short, with 8 bases between. There are 11 residues in the CDR3. CDR1 is LGHDT, CDR2 YNNKEL, per germline (reference sequence). The DNA for the CDR3 is TGTGCCAGCACTAGCTGGGAGACCCAGTACTTC. As protein: CASTSWETQYF.

The genes are TRBV5-1 and TRBJ2-3, with TRBD1 as a possible D gene (5 bases). Trimming took 3 bases from V and 6 from J, leaving 17 bases between them. The CDR3 loop spans 15 amino acids. CDR1 and CDR2 from the germline V gene are SGHRS and YFSETQ. CDR3 in amino acids: CASSSQIGVEDTQYF. The CDR3 nucleotides are TGCGCCAGCAGCTCCCAGATAGGGGTGGAGGATACGCAGTATTTT. Variable domain in full (rest from reference TRBV5-1 and TRBJ2-3): KAGVTQTPRYLIKTRGQQVTLSCSPISGHRSVSWYQQTPGQGLQFLFEYFSETQRNKGNFPGRFSGRQFSNSRSEMNVSTLELGDSALYLCASSSQIGVEDTQYFGPGTRLTVL.

V usage is TRBV7-8 and J usage is TRBJ2-7, with 13 bases identical to TRBD2. The CDR3 has 18 residues. After removal of 1 base from V and 0 bases from J, the junction contained 6 bases not matched to a gene. In germline, CDR1 is SGHVS, CDR2 FQNEAQ. CDR3 loop: CASSLGGLAGFSSYEQYF. CDR3 nucleotides: TGTGCCAGCAGCTTAGGGGGACTAGCGGGATTTAGCTCCTACGAGCAGTACTTC.

V and J are TRBV5-6 and TRBJ1-2; D gene uncertain. Trimming took 0 bases from V and 5 from J, leaving 17 bases between them. The CDR3 consists of 16 residues. Germline V lookup: CDR1 SGHDT, CDR2 YYEEEE. CDR3: CASSLEGAAPGYGYTF. CDR3 DNA sequence: TGTGCCAGCAGCTTGGAGGGCGCGGCCCCAGGTTATGGCTACACCTTC.

The chain couples TRBV7-6 to TRBJ2-2; 7 bases align to TRBD2. The junction had 6 bases not matched to a gene; V was cut back by 2 bases and J by 6 bases. The CDR3 is made up of 15 amino acids. Germline values: CDR1 SGHVS, CDR2 FNYEAQ. CDR3 bases: TGTGCCAGCAGCTTAAACGGGGGGTACGCCGGGGAGCTGTTTTTT. Encoded protein: CASSLNGGYAGELFF.

The chain couples TRBV19 to TRBJ2-7; D is uncertain. Germline CDR1 is LNHDA and CDR2 is SQIVND (reference sequence). The CDR3 is 13 amino acids. V lost 5 bases to trimming and J lost 0 bases, with 8 bases between them. The DNA of the CDR3 is TGTGCCAGTAGTTCCAGAGTCTCCTACGAGCAGTACTTC. Protein sequence: CASSSRVSYEQYF.

This chain uses TRBV4-1 with TRBJ1-3; 9 nucleotides match TRBD1. Germline assignment: CDR1 MGHRA and CDR2 YSYEKL. This CDR3 has 16 residues. Trimming took 6 bases from V and 1 from J; bases not matched to a gene: 7. The CDR3 region is CASRAPGTGSGNTIYF. The CDR3 nucleotides are TGCGCCAGCAGAGCACCAGGGACAGGGTCTGGAAACACCATATATTTT.

V is TRBV2 and J is TRBJ2-5; the D gene could be TRBD1 or TRBD2 (5 bases each). V was cut by 7 bases and J by 5 bases, with 20 bases left in between. The CDR3 totals 15 residues. Germline loops: CDR1 SNHLY, CDR2 FYNNEI. The CDR3 protein is CASIPEQEWGETQYF. CDR3 in DNA: TGTGCCAGCATACCCGAGCAGGAGTGGGGGGAGACCCAGTACTTC.

In its sample, this clone was seen a few times. The chain has TRBV21-1 and TRBJ2-7; the table's TRBD2 call for D was not verified on the DNA. TRBV21-1 is assigned pseudogene status. The CDR3 contains 18 residues. The CDR3 protein is CASSKTLILAGGSYEQYF. The CDR3, as DNA: TGTGCCAGCAGCAAAACCCTAATACTAGCGGGAGGGAGCTACGAGCAGTACTTC.

The genes are TRBV5-1 and TRBJ2-2; TRBD1 agrees at 8 bases. CDR1 is SGHRS, CDR2 YFSETQ, per germline. The CDR3 covers 17 residues. The junction had 7 bases not matched to a gene; V was cut back by 0 bases and J by 3 bases. The CDR3 protein is CASSLAGRGLDTGELFF. CDR3 sequence (DNA): TGCGCCAGCAGCTTGGCCGGCAGGGGGCTTGACACCGGGGAGCTGTTTTTT.

This clone was counted a single time. The V call is TRBV28, the J call TRBJ2-7; no definite D call. V was pared by 4 bases and J by 0 bases, with 1 base between. This CDR3 region has 11 residues. The germline V gene encodes CDR1 MDHEN and CDR2 SYDVKM. The DNA for the CDR3 is TGTGCCAGCAGTTCCTCCTACGAGCAGTACTTC. This translates into CASSSSYEQYF.

The rearrangement joins TRBV7-8 to TRBJ2-5, with D perhaps TRBD2 (6 bases). V was shortened by 0 bases and J by 5 bases, with 19 bases between the two germline ends. The germline V gene encodes CDR1 SGHVS and CDR2 FQNEAQ. The CDR3 sequence is 17 residues long. The chain's CDR3 is CASSLARIGEVPETQYF. The DNA of the CDR3 is TGTGCCAGCAGCTTAGCGCGGATAGGGGAGGTCCCGGAGACCCAGTACTTC.

The J gene is TRBJ2-7, the V gene TRBV28, with TRBD1 identical over 8 bases. V lost 5 bases and J lost 1; bases outside the gene matches: 10. Germline assignment: CDR1 MDHEN and CDR2 SYDVKM. This CDR3 region has 16 residues. CDR3 in DNA: TGTGCCAGCAGTCCCTGGGACAGGCTAGGATCCTACGAGCAGTACTTC. Its protein is CASSPWDRLGSYEQYF. The full variable domain, rest sourced from reference TRBV28 and TRBJ2-7, is DVKVTQSSRYLVKRTGEKVFLECVQDMDHENMFWYRQDPGLGLRLIYFSYDVKMKEKGDIPEGYSVSREKKERFSLILESASTNQTSMYLCASSPWDRLGSYEQYFGPGTRLTVT.

The J gene is TRBJ2-3, the V gene TRBV5-1; D may be TRBD2 (6 bases). This CDR3 has 18 residues. Trimming cost V 1 base and J 0 bases, with 18 bases left between them. CDR1 is SGHRS, CDR2 YFSETQ, per germline. DNA of the CDR3: TGCGCCAGCAGCTTGAGACTAGTCCCCGGGGTTAGCACAGATACGCAGTATTTT. Translated, it gives CASSLRLVPGVSTDTQYF. Together with reference TRBV5-1 and TRBJ2-3, the CDR3 gives the full variable domain: KAGVTQTPRYLIKTRGQQVTLSCSPISGHRSVSWYQQTPGQGLQFLFEYFSETQRNKGNFPGRFSGRQFSNSRSEMNVSTLELGDSALYLCASSLRLVPGVSTDTQYFGPGTRLTVL.

The rearrangement joins TRBV25-1 to TRBJ1-6; D gene unclear. The ends were cut back, 3 bases at V and 11 bases at J, with 11 bases in the middle. From germline, CDR1 is MGHDK and CDR2 SYGVNS. The CDR3 is 13 amino acids. The CDR3 region has the DNA TGTGCCAGCAGTGACCCGGGTAGCGCACCCCTCCACTTT. Translation: CASSDPGSAPLHF.

The chain links TRBV5-1 to TRBJ2-1; 7 bases are shared with TRBD2. The CDR3 loop spans 15 amino acids. CDR1 SGHRS and CDR2 YFSETQ come from the germline V gene. Trimming removed 5 bases from V and 8 bases from J; junction bases left unmatched: 13. DNA for the CDR3: TGCGCCAGCAGGCGGTGGGAGGGAGCGTTCCATGAGCAGTTCTTC. It yields the protein CASRRWEGAFHEQFF.

This sequence joins TRBV23-1 and TRBJ2-1; possibly TRBD1 or TRBD2 for D (6 bases each). TRBV23-1 qualifies as an ORF whose function is uncertain. CDR3 length: 15 amino acids. Trimming stripped 4 bases from V and 6 bases from J, with 16 bases between. The CDR3 reads CASSLGGNGSNEQFF. CDR3 bases: TGCGCCAGCAGTCTAGGGGGGAATGGTTCCAATGAGCAGTTCTTC.

This chain joins TRBV7-3 and TRBJ2-5, with 7 bases matching TRBD2. V lost 5 bases, J lost 5 bases, and 8 bases stayed unmatched. Germline V gene data show CDR1 as SGHTA and CDR2 as FQGTGA. This CDR3 spans 14 amino acids. CDR3 region: CASSPSGRRETQYF. CDR3 bases: TGTGCCAGCAGCCCTAGCGGTAGGAGGGAGACCCAGTACTTC. Supplemented by reference TRBV7-3 and TRBJ2-5, the full variable domain reads GAGVSQTPSNKVTEKGKYVELRCDPISGHTALYWYRQSLGQGPEFLIYFQGTGAADDSGLPNDRFFAVRPEGSVSTLKIQRTERGDSAVYLCASSPSGRRETQYFGPGTRLLVL.

This chain links TRBV28 with TRBJ2-7; TRBD2 matches 7 bases. J was trimmed by 1 base and V by 2 bases; bases with no gene match: 11. The CDR3 contains 17 residues. Germline lookup yields CDR1 MDHEN and CDR2 SYDVKM. CDR3 DNA: TGTGCCAGCAGTTTACAGGTGGTAGCGGGTGCTTCCTACGAGCAGTACTTC. It is translated as CASSLQVVAGASYEQYF.